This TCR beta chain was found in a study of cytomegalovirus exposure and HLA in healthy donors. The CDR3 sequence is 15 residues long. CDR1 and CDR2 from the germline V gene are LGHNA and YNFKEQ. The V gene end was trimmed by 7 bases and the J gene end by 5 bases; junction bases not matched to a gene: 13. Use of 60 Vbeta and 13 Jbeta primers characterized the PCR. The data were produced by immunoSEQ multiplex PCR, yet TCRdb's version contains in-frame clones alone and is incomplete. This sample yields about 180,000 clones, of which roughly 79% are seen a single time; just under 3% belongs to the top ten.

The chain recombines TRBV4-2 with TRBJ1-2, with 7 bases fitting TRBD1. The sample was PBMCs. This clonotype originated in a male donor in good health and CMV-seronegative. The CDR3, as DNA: TGTGCCAGCACCCTCCAGGGGGACAGTCCTTATGGCTACACCTTC. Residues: CASTLQGDSPYGYTF.